A selection of T cell receptor beta chains follows, all from one sample in a study of cytomegalovirus exposure and HLA in healthy donors. This table comes from immunoSEQ multiplex PCR, and its TCRdb copy is limited to in-frame clones, with some not included. The sample lists 150,000 to 200,000 clones, around 83% seen once, with roughly 1.6% in the top ten. Sequencing was performed on PBMCs. The receptors stem from a woman aged 18 to 35 in good health and CMV-seronegative. Each CDR3 is given without its conserved first and last residue.

v_call cdr3_aa
TRBV2 ASRSGGGYEQY
TRBV6-1 ASSRGQDPRGYT
TRBV27 ASRERGETQY
TRBV5-1 ASSFVQGATGNTIY
TRBV11-3 ASSLEAGESDFYNEQF
TRBV27 ASSLRGLAGAMEQF
TRBV7-9 ASSLRAGYTGELF
TRBV7-6 ASSARGSDEKLF
TRBV19 ASSIRTNRGTDTQY
TRBV27 ASSHLTGNQETQY
TRBV29-1 SVEVGLAGEQY
TRBV18 ASSPPGQGPNNEQF
TRBV6-5 ASRPGTGNQPQH
TRBV30 AYQEPYGYT
TRBV28 ASSLLGLNYGYT
TRBV6-5 ASSYSGDEQY
TRBV19 ASLRTDFTGELF
TRBV4-1 ASSQDQLEREDNEQF
TRBV10-3 AISGQVDPNYGYT
TRBV4-3 ASSRDRGRTDTQY
TRBV28 ASSFFTSGFEQF
TRBV30 AWRGRSGRGYNEQF
TRBV2 ASSPGGRQPQH
TRBV28 ASSLSDRGQPSDYT
TRBV7-9 ASSLHGAADTQY
TRBV29-1 SVGQLNTEAF
TRBV27 ASSLQGSGNTIY
TRBV4-3 ASSPSVGGGRVFDNEQF
TRBV6-5 ASSSLGTVPYEQY
TRBV27 ASSLFADNEQF
TRBV6-5 ASSPARGHQPQH
TRBV7-9 ASNDPGLTGNTIY
TRBV27 ASSPTGQGSYNEQF
TRBV5-6 ASSFLGAFQETQY
TRBV14 ASSQNVGRPLNNEQF
TRBV18 ASSPDRVAGYT